A single sample is the source of the 23 T cell receptor beta chains below, sequenced in a study of blood T cell repertoires in COVID-19. Generated by immunoSEQ multiplex PCR, the TCRdb table keeps only in-frame clones and is missing some. The table shows more than 250,000 clones, with around 88% occurring only once. Sequences were obtained from PBMCs or T cells enriched from blood (not recorded which). The receptors originated from a woman aged 40 to 50 who had recovered from COVID-19.

This clone was recorded once. The chain recombines TRBV27 with TRBJ1-6; TRBD1 aligns across 11 bases. The germline V gene has CDR1 MNHEY and CDR2 SMNVEV (reference sequence). V lost 2 bases and J lost 10; bases outside the gene matches: 7. CDR3 length: 16 residues. The CDR3, as DNA: TGTGCCAGCAGTTTAAGTAGGGGACAGGGGGGATCACCCCTCCACTTT. This codes for CASSLSRGQGGSPLHF.

The chain is built from TRBV19 and TRBJ1-2, with a weak D call TRBD1 (5 bases). The germline CDR1 and CDR2 sequences are LNHDA and SQIVND (reference sequence). The CDR3 sequence is 12 residues long. Trimming cost V 7 bases and J 8 bases, with 14 bases left between them. In nucleotides, the CDR3 is TGTGCCAGTATCGCGACGGGGGTCGGCTACACCTTC. Translation gives CASIATGVGYTF. Combining the CDR3 with reference TRBV19 and TRBJ1-2 gives the whole variable domain DGGITQSPKYLFRKEGQNVTLSCEQNLNHDAMYWYRQDPGQGLRLIYYSQIVNDFQKGDIAEGYSVSREKKESFPLTVTSAQKNPTAFYLCASIATGVGYTFGSGTRLTVV.

The chain uses TRBV28 and TRBJ1-1; 7 nucleotides align to TRBD1. The CDR3 has 14 residues. Germline-derived CDR1 and CDR2 are MDHEN and SYDVKM. Trimming removed 3 bases from V and 10 bases from J; junction bases left unmatched: 11. The CDR3 coding sequence is TGTGCCAGCAGTTTGTGGACAGGTGGGGCCGGAGCTTTCTTT. It translates to CASSLWTGGAGAFF. Based on the CDR3 plus reference TRBV28 and TRBJ1-1, the full variable domain is DVKVTQSSRYLVKRTGEKVFLECVQDMDHENMFWYRQDPGLGLRLIYFSYDVKMKEKGDIPEGYSVSREKKERFSLILESASTNQTSMYLCASSLWTGGAGAFFGQGTRLTVV.

This chain links TRBV7-6 with TRBJ2-1; 8 bases agree with TRBD2. Unmatched junction bases numbered 5, after V lost 4 bases and J lost 3 bases. This CDR3 region has 15 residues. Germline V lookup: CDR1 SGHVS, CDR2 FNYEAQ. The CDR3 protein is CASSSTSGHYNEQFF. The CDR3 DNA reads TGTGCCAGCAGCTCTACTAGCGGCCACTACAATGAGCAGTTCTTC.

The chain couples TRBV7-8 to TRBJ1-2, with a tentative D call TRBD1 (5 bases). Germline V gene data show CDR1 as SGHVS and CDR2 as FQNEAQ. There are 14 residues in the CDR3. Trimming took 2 bases from V and 0 from J, leaving 7 bases between them. CDR3 nucleotides: TGTGCCAGCAGCTTACAGGGTTCTAACTATGGCTACACCTTC. Protein product: CASSLQGSNYGYTF.

A few counts support this clone. The chain employs TRBV30 and TRBJ2-4, with 7 nucleotides matching TRBD1. Trimming cost V 4 bases and J 0 bases; bases outside gene matches: 9. The germline gives CDR1 GTSNPN, CDR2 SVGIG (reference sequence). The CDR3 is made up of 16 amino acids. The CDR3 region is CAWTRGQQLAKNIQYF. CDR3 nucleotide sequence: TGTGCCTGGACTAGGGGACAGCAACTAGCCAAAAACATTCAGTACTTC. Looking up the rest from reference TRBV30 and TRBJ2-4 gives the full variable domain: SQTIHQWPATLVQPVGSPLSLECTVEGTSNPNLYWYRQAAGRGLQLLFYSVGIGQISSEVPQNLSASRPQDRQFILSSKKLLLSDSGFYLCAWTRGQQLAKNIQYFGAGTRLSVL.

This clone was seen a few times. J is TRBJ2-7 and V is TRBV5-6; 8 nucleotides match TRBD1. This CDR3 region has 16 residues. Germline CDR1 and CDR2: SGHDT and YYEEEE. The V gene end was trimmed by 6 bases and the J gene end by 2 bases; junction bases not matched to a gene: 13. The CDR3 is CASTHFRTGMTYEQYF. The CDR3 coding sequence is TGTGCCAGCACCCATTTTCGGACAGGGATGACCTACGAGCAGTACTTC.

The rearrangement uses TRBV28 and TRBJ2-6, with D tentatively TRBD2 (5 bases). This CDR3 contains 17 residues. Germline CDR1 MDHEN, CDR2 SYDVKM. Deletions cut 4 bases from V and 0 bases from J, with 13 bases between. The DNA for the CDR3 is TGTGCCAGCAGTTCCAGCGGCACAGACTCTGGGGCCAACGTCCTGACTTTC. It is translated as CASSSSGTDSGANVLTF.

The chain couples TRBV28 to TRBJ2-2; a weak D match, TRBD2 (6 bases). The CDR3 is made up of 19 amino acids. The ends were cut back, 3 bases at V and 4 bases at J, with 24 bases in the middle. CDR1 is MDHEN and CDR2 is SYDVKM in the germline V gene. The CDR3 is CASSLWAGGTGSVTGELFF. Written as DNA, the CDR3 is TGTGCCAGCAGTTTGTGGGCAGGAGGGACTGGGTCGGTCACCGGGGAGCTGTTTTTT.

The V and J genes are TRBV7-3 and TRBJ1-5; possibly TRBD1 for D (6 bases). The V end lost 3 bases, the J end lost 4 bases, and 25 bases lay between the germline ends. The length of the CDR3 is 19 residues. Germline CDR1 is SGHTA and CDR2 is FQGTGA. The CDR3 nucleotides are TGTGCCAGCAGCTTCCCGGGGGGCGCGAGGTGTGTCAGGAATCAGCCCCAGCATTTT. The encoded protein is CASSFPGGARCVRNQPQHF. The whole variable domain, remainder taken from reference TRBV7-3 and TRBJ1-5, is GAGVSQTPSNKVTEKGKYVELRCDPISGHTALYWYRQSLGQGPEFLIYFQGTGAADDSGLPNDRFFAVRPEGSVSTLKIQRTERGDSAVYLCASSFPGGARCVRNQPQHFGDGTRLSIL.

The count of this clone is one. The chain employs TRBV5-1 and TRBJ1-4; TRBD1 might be the D (5 bases). Deletions cut 4 bases from V and 0 bases from J, with 7 bases between. In germline, CDR1 is SGHRS, CDR2 YFSETQ. This CDR3 comprises 14 residues. CDR3 coding DNA: TGCGCCAGCAGCCGGGGGGCAACTAATGAAAAACTGTTTTTT. It is translated as CASSRGATNEKLFF. The full variable domain, in which reference TRBV5-1 and TRBJ1-4 provide the parts outside the CDR3, is KAGVTQTPRYLIKTRGQQVTLSCSPISGHRSVSWYQQTPGQGLQFLFEYFSETQRNKGNFPGRFSGRQFSNSRSEMNVSTLELGDSALYLCASSRGATNEKLFFGSGTQLSVL.

The chain joins TRBV4-1 to TRBJ1-1; maybe TRBD1 (5 bases). The CDR3 consists of 16 residues. CDR1 and CDR2 (germline): MGHRA, YSYEKL. V shed 4 bases and J shed 2 bases, with 17 bases lying between them. The CDR3 reads CASSRGEGAKNTEAFF. CDR3 nucleotide sequence: TGCGCCAGCAGCCGGGGGGAAGGCGCAAAAAACACTGAAGCTTTCTTT.

This CDR3 reads CASVAGTSYNEQFF. The CDR3, as DNA: TGTGCCAGCGTGGCGGGAACCTCCTACAATGAGCAGTTCTTC. The chain uses TRBV2 and TRBJ2-1; the D gene is possibly TRBD2 (6 bases). Germline loops: CDR1 SNHLY, CDR2 FYNNEI. V lost 8 bases to trimming and J lost 0 bases, with 11 bases between them. The CDR3 spans 14 residues.

The genes are TRBV18 and TRBJ2-3, with 9 bases fitting TRBD2. The CDR3 extends over 18 amino acids. J was trimmed by 0 bases and V by 1 base; bases with no gene match: 8. The V gene's germline CDR1 is KGHSH and CDR2 LQKENI. In DNA, the CDR3 is TGTGCCAGCTCACCACGACTGACTAGCGGTACTAGCACAGATACGCAGTATTTT. Amino acids: CASSPRLTSGTSTDTQYF.

The chain uses TRBV11-1 and TRBJ2-3, with TRBD1 matching over 7 bases. This CDR3 has 15 residues. The germline V gene encodes CDR1 SGHAT and CDR2 FQDESV (reference sequence). The trim removed 6 bases at V and 2 bases at J, leaving 8 bases unmatched. CDR3 sequence reads: CASSTEGAYTDTQYF. The CDR3 nucleotides are TGTGCCAGCAGTACAGAGGGGGCCTACACAGATACGCAGTATTTT.

This clone appeared a few times. The chain carries TRBV10-2 and TRBJ1-2; the D gene is possibly TRBD1 (5 bases). The ends were cut back, 7 bases at V and 3 bases at J, with 12 bases in the middle. The length of the CDR3 is 13 residues. Germline V CDR1 and CDR2: WSHSY, SAAADI. The CDR3 reads CASTDSPYYGYTF. In nucleotides, the CDR3 is TGCGCCAGCACAGACAGTCCTTACTATGGCTACACCTTC.

This clone turned up a few times. This rearrangement joins TRBV27 to TRBJ2-7; D not resolved. Trimming pared 0 bases from V and 1 base from J, leaving 7 bases between. Germline loops: CDR1 MNHEY, CDR2 SMNVEV (reference sequence). The CDR3 length is 14 residues. In DNA, the CDR3 is TGTGCCAGCAGTTTATCGCGGCTATCCTACGAGCAGTACTTC. It translates to CASSLSRLSYEQYF.

The rearrangement uses TRBV18 and TRBJ2-3; 7 bases align to TRBD2. Germline V gene lookup returns CDR1 KGHSH and CDR2 LQKENI. The J segment lost 1 base and the V segment lost 6 bases, leaving 1 base of the junction unmatched. The CDR3 runs 13 residues. This CDR3 reads CASSRGGTDTQYF. The CDR3 coding sequence is TGTGCCAGCTCTCGGGGGGGCACAGATACGCAGTATTTT.

V usage is TRBV19 and J usage is TRBJ2-3; 7 bases align to TRBD1. Germline V gene data show CDR1 as LNHDA and CDR2 as SQIVND (reference sequence). V was pared by 5 bases and J by 3 bases, with 2 bases of the junction left unmatched. CDR3 length: 13 amino acids. CDR3 in amino acids: CASSDRETDTQYF. CDR3 sequence (DNA): TGTGCCAGTAGTGACAGGGAGACAGATACGCAGTATTTT.

In this sample, this clone turned up once. The V call is TRBV2, the J call TRBJ2-1, with TRBD1 identical over 9 bases. The CDR3 has 14 residues. Per the germline V gene, CDR1 is SNHLY and CDR2 is FYNNEI. V dropped 5 bases and J dropped 5; count of bases not matched to a gene: 4. In DNA form, the CDR3 reads TGTGCCAGCAGTCCCCGGACAGGGGACAATGAGCAGTTCTTC. It specifies CASSPRTGDNEQFF.

V gene TRBV10-3 combines with J gene TRBJ2-1; D perhaps matches TRBD2 (6 bases). The V gene's germline CDR1 is ENHRY and CDR2 SYGVKD. Trimming shortened V by 8 bases and J by 0 bases, and 14 bases separated the two germline ends. This CDR3 spans 15 amino acids. In DNA form, the CDR3 reads TGTGCCATCGGGGAGGACGGTCTCTCCTACAATGAGCAGTTCTTC. The encoded protein is CAIGEDGLSYNEQFF.

This clone was picked up one time. The V call is TRBV28, the J call TRBJ2-1, with 10 positions matching TRBD2. Germline V CDR1 and CDR2: MDHEN, SYDVKM. V gave up 5 bases and J gave up 2 bases; unmatched junction bases: 9. This CDR3 comprises 17 residues. CDR3: CASSTASGRIAYNEQFF. The CDR3, as DNA: TGTGCCAGCAGTACCGCTAGCGGGAGAATCGCCTACAATGAGCAGTTCTTC.

This clone has a single count. The V call is TRBV12-3 or TRBV12-4, the J call TRBJ1-2, with 7 bases aligning to TRBD1. CDR3 size: 13 residues. Trimming removed 6 bases from V and 8 bases from J; junction bases left unmatched: 9. This CDR3 is CASSPDRVGGYTF. The CDR3 nucleotides read TGTGCCAGCAGCCCTGACAGGGTTGGAGGCTACACCTTC.